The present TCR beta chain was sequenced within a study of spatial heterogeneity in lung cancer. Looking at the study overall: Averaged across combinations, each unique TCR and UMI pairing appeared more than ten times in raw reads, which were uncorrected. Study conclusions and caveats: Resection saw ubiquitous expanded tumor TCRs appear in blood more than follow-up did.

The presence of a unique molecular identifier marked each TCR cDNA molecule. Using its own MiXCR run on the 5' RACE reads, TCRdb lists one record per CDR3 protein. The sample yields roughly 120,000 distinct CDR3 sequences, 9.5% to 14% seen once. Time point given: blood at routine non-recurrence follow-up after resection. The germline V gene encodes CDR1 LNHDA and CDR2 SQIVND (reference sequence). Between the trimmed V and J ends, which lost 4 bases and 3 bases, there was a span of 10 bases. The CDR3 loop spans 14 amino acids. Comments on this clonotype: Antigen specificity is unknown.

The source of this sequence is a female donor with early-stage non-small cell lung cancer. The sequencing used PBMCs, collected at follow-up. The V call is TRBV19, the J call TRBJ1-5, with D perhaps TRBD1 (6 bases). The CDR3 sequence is CASSTGVYNQPQHF. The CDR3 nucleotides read TGTGCCAGTAGTACAGGGGTATACAATCAGCCCCAGCATTTT.